This is a list of T cell receptor beta chains from one sample in a study of T-cell memory formation after mild COVID-19. From the 5' RACE reads, TCRdb called clonotypes with MiXCR, one entry per CDR3 protein. The sample yields 95,000 to 120,000 distinct CDR3 sequences, about a fifth seen once. The sample consisted of PBMCs or a T cell subset sorted from them (not recorded which). The receptors come from a man aged 18 to 30 who had mild COVID-19 (a few samples of this study predate the infection). Cell type and time point are not known. CDR3s include the opening cysteine and the closing phenylalanine or tryptophan. A D gene is named only where the DNA matches it firmly. Clone size is not always given. Where it is, it says once, few, many or a class for expanded clones.

d_gene: -; v_gene: TRBV4-2; j_gene: TRBJ2-1; abundance: -; CDR3aa: CASSLTSDEQFF; CDR3nt: TGTGCCAGCAGCCTAACTAGTGATGAGCAGTTCTTC
d_gene: -; v_gene: TRBV6-2/TRBV6-3; j_gene: TRBJ2-5; abundance: -; CDR3aa: CASSLDSLTQYF; CDR3nt: TGTGCCAGCAGTTTAGACAGCCTGACCCAGTACTTC
d_gene: -; v_gene: TRBV2; j_gene: TRBJ2-2; abundance: -; CDR3aa: CASGANTGELFF; CDR3nt: TGTGCCAGCGGGGCGAACACCGGGGAGCTGTTTTTT
d_gene: -; v_gene: TRBV5-1; j_gene: TRBJ2-5; abundance: -; CDR3aa: CASSLASAPQETQYF; CDR3nt: TGCGCCAGCAGCTTGGCGTCAGCCCCTCAAGAGACCCAGTACTTC
d_gene: TRBD2; v_gene: TRBV29-1; j_gene: TRBJ2-7; abundance: few; CDR3aa: CSVGLAGSYEQYF; CDR3nt: TGCAGCGTTGGGCTAGCGGGGTCCTACGAGCAGTACTTC
d_gene: TRBD1; v_gene: TRBV11-2; j_gene: TRBJ1-1; abundance: few; CDR3aa: CASSARQGGTEAFF; CDR3nt: TGTGCCAGCAGCGCTCGACAGGGAGGCACTGAAGCTTTCTTT
d_gene: -; v_gene: TRBV7-2; j_gene: TRBJ2-1; abundance: -; CDR3aa: CASSLGGGDPEQFF; CDR3nt: TGTGCCAGCAGCTTGGGGGGCGGCGACCCCGAGCAGTTCTTC
d_gene: TRBD1; v_gene: TRBV12-3/TRBV12-4; j_gene: TRBJ2-7; abundance: -; CDR3aa: CASRKVGQGSYEQYF; CDR3nt: TGTGCCAGCAGGAAAGTGGGACAGGGCTCCTACGAGCAGTACTTC
d_gene: TRBD1; v_gene: TRBV25-1; j_gene: TRBJ2-1; abundance: -; CDR3aa: CASSATGGRDEQFF; CDR3nt: TGTGCCAGCAGTGCGACAGGGGGTAGGGATGAGCAGTTCTTC
d_gene: -; v_gene: TRBV29-1; j_gene: TRBJ2-5; abundance: -; CDR3aa: CSVATGQETQYF; CDR3nt: TGCAGCGTTGCAACAGGCCAAGAGACCCAGTACTTC
d_gene: -; v_gene: TRBV4-2; j_gene: TRBJ2-7; abundance: few; CDR3aa: CASSPWGGESSYEQYF; CDR3nt: TGTGCCAGCAGCCCGTGGGGTGGGGAAAGCTCCTACGAGCAGTACTTC
d_gene: -; v_gene: TRBV12-3/TRBV12-4; j_gene: TRBJ2-2; abundance: few; CDR3aa: CASTLTGYTGELFF; CDR3nt: TGTGCCAGCACCCTAACGGGTTACACCGGGGAGCTGTTTTTT
d_gene: TRBD2; v_gene: TRBV4-3; j_gene: TRBJ2-3; abundance: -; CDR3aa: CASSRGGGGADTQYF; CDR3nt: TGCGCCAGCAGCCGGGGCGGCGGGGGGGCAGATACGCAGTATTTT
d_gene: TRBD1; v_gene: TRBV12-3/TRBV12-4; j_gene: TRBJ1-5; abundance: few; CDR3aa: CASSQDRAPQHF; CDR3nt: TGTGCCAGCAGCCAAGACAGGGCGCCCCAGCATTTT
d_gene: TRBD1; v_gene: TRBV5-1; j_gene: TRBJ2-7; abundance: -; CDR3aa: CASSAWDRDSSEQYF; CDR3nt: TGCGCCAGCAGCGCCTGGGACAGGGATTCATCCGAGCAGTACTTC
d_gene: TRBD1; v_gene: TRBV4-3; j_gene: TRBJ2-1; abundance: -; CDR3aa: CASSRTGEGDEQFF; CDR3nt: TGCGCCAGCAGCAGAACAGGGGAAGGTGATGAGCAGTTCTTC
d_gene: -; v_gene: TRBV7-9; j_gene: TRBJ2-7; abundance: -; CDR3aa: CASSLEQSGPYEQYF; CDR3nt: TGTGCCAGCAGCTTAGAACAGTCAGGACCCTACGAGCAGTACTTC
d_gene: -; v_gene: TRBV6-5; j_gene: TRBJ2-2; abundance: few; CDR3aa: CASSFGTRATGELFF; CDR3nt: TGTGCCAGCAGTTTCGGGACGCGGGCCACCGGGGAGCTGTTTTTT
d_gene: TRBD1; v_gene: TRBV7-9; j_gene: TRBJ1-1; abundance: few; CDR3aa: CASSPGQGNTEAFF; CDR3nt: TGTGCCAGCAGCCCTGGACAGGGGAACACTGAAGCTTTCTTT
d_gene: TRBD1; v_gene: TRBV7-2; j_gene: TRBJ1-1; abundance: -; CDR3aa: CASSWSTGAGMNTEAFF; CDR3nt: TGTGCCAGCAGCTGGAGCACAGGGGCGGGGATGAACACTGAAGCTTTCTTT
d_gene: -; v_gene: TRBV30; j_gene: TRBJ2-2; abundance: -; CDR3aa: CAWSGHRNTGELFF; CDR3nt: TGTGCCTGGAGTGGTCACAGGAACACCGGGGAGCTGTTTTTT
d_gene: TRBD1; v_gene: TRBV4-3; j_gene: TRBJ1-1; abundance: -; CDR3aa: CASSQEVGGSRPEAFF; CDR3nt: TGCGCCAGCAGCCAAGAGGTAGGGGGCTCAAGGCCTGAAGCTTTCTTT
d_gene: TRBD1; v_gene: TRBV5-5; j_gene: TRBJ2-1; abundance: -; CDR3aa: CASSLGQGADEQFF; CDR3nt: TGTGCCAGCAGCTTGGGGCAGGGGGCCGATGAGCAGTTCTTC
d_gene: -; v_gene: TRBV9; j_gene: TRBJ1-1; abundance: -; CDR3aa: CASSVGFSPLDAFF; CDR3nt: TGTGCCAGCAGCGTAGGGTTTTCACCCCTAGATGCTTTCTTT
d_gene: TRBD2; v_gene: TRBV7-6; j_gene: TRBJ2-2; abundance: few; CDR3aa: CASSFSGENTGELFF; CDR3nt: TGTGCCAGCAGCTTTAGCGGGGAGAACACCGGGGAGCTGTTTTTT
d_gene: TRBD1; v_gene: TRBV14; j_gene: TRBJ1-1; abundance: -; CDR3aa: CASSQLDRAYAFF; CDR3nt: TGTGCCAGCAGCCAACTGGACAGGGCATATGCTTTCTTT
d_gene: -; v_gene: TRBV12-3/TRBV12-4; j_gene: TRBJ2-5; abundance: -; CDR3aa: CASTPGDQETQYF; CDR3nt: TGTGCCAGCACTCCCGGGGACCAAGAGACCCAGTACTTC
d_gene: -; v_gene: TRBV6-2/TRBV6-3; j_gene: TRBJ2-5; abundance: -; CDR3aa: CASSYGGRFQETQYF; CDR3nt: TGTGCCAGCAGTTATGGGGGGAGATTTCAAGAGACCCAGTACTTC
d_gene: -; v_gene: TRBV6-1; j_gene: TRBJ1-3; abundance: -; CDR3aa: CASSEAIGNTIYF; CDR3nt: TGTGCCAGCAGTGAAGCGATCGGAAACACCATATATTTT
d_gene: TRBD2; v_gene: TRBV4-3; j_gene: TRBJ2-3; abundance: -; CDR3aa: CASSQAGGPTDTQYF; CDR3nt: TGCGCCAGCAGCCAAGCGGGGGGGCCCACAGATACGCAGTATTTT
d_gene: -; v_gene: TRBV5-4; j_gene: TRBJ2-3; abundance: few; CDR3aa: CASSLMTGHTDTQYF; CDR3nt: TGTGCCAGCAGCTTGATGACAGGCCACACAGATACGCAGTATTTT
d_gene: TRBD1; v_gene: TRBV12-5; j_gene: TRBJ2-3; abundance: few; CDR3aa: CASGLIRTGEADTQYF; CDR3nt: TGTGCTAGTGGTTTGATTCGGACAGGGGAGGCAGATACGCAGTATTTT
d_gene: -; v_gene: TRBV7-9; j_gene: TRBJ2-7; abundance: -; CDR3aa: CASSSSGTPYEQYF; CDR3nt: TGTGCCAGCAGCTCTTCCGGGACCCCCTACGAGCAGTACTTC
d_gene: -; v_gene: TRBV7-2; j_gene: TRBJ2-1; abundance: -; CDR3aa: CASSRLWGTPGDEQFF; CDR3nt: TGTGCCAGCAGCCGTCTATGGGGGACCCCTGGAGATGAGCAGTTCTTC
d_gene: -; v_gene: TRBV5-1; j_gene: TRBJ1-2; abundance: -; CDR3aa: CASSSRAAGNGYTF; CDR3nt: TGCGCCAGCAGCTCTAGGGCTGCAGGGAACGGCTACACCTTC
d_gene: TRBD1; v_gene: TRBV12-3/TRBV12-4; j_gene: TRBJ2-1; abundance: few; CDR3aa: CASSLSTGAFNEQFF; CDR3nt: TGTGCCAGCAGTTTGTCGACAGGGGCTTTCAATGAGCAGTTCTTC
d_gene: -; v_gene: TRBV5-1; j_gene: TRBJ2-2; abundance: -; CDR3aa: CASSLVRGEANTGELFF; CDR3nt: TGCGCCAGCAGCTTGGTCAGGGGAGAGGCGAACACCGGGGAGCTGTTTTTT
d_gene: TRBD1; v_gene: TRBV7-9; j_gene: TRBJ2-2; abundance: -; CDR3aa: CASSSQTGIDRGQLFF; CDR3nt: TGTGCCAGCAGCTCTCAGACCGGGATCGACAGGGGTCAGCTGTTTTTT
d_gene: -; v_gene: TRBV29-1; j_gene: TRBJ2-5; abundance: -; CDR3aa: CSVDSGYQETQYF; CDR3nt: TGCAGCGTCGACTCAGGGTACCAAGAGACCCAGTACTTC
d_gene: TRBD1; v_gene: TRBV4-1; j_gene: TRBJ2-3; abundance: few; CDR3aa: CASSPIGTGEVDTQYF; CDR3nt: TGCGCCAGCAGCCCCATCGGGACAGGGGAGGTAGATACGCAGTATTTT
d_gene: -; v_gene: TRBV4-1; j_gene: TRBJ2-1; abundance: -; CDR3aa: CASSQEVGTSDYNEQFF; CDR3nt: TGCGCCAGCAGCCAAGAGGTCGGGACTTCCGACTACAATGAGCAGTTCTTC
d_gene: -; v_gene: TRBV12-3/TRBV12-4; j_gene: TRBJ2-3; abundance: -; CDR3aa: CASSFEGSSTDTQYF; CDR3nt: TGTGCCAGCAGTTTCGAGGGATCTAGCACAGATACGCAGTATTTT
d_gene: TRBD2; v_gene: TRBV4-2; j_gene: TRBJ2-5; abundance: few; CDR3aa: CASSPGLSGTTQETQYF; CDR3nt: TGTGCCAGCAGCCCCGGGTTAAGCGGGACGACACAAGAGACCCAGTACTTC
d_gene: -; v_gene: TRBV18; j_gene: TRBJ2-3; abundance: -; CDR3aa: CASSGADTQYF; CDR3nt: TGTGCCAGCTCCGGGGCGGATACGCAGTATTTT
d_gene: TRBD2; v_gene: TRBV4-1; j_gene: TRBJ2-1; abundance: -; CDR3aa: CASSLSVAGSSYNEQFF; CDR3nt: TGCGCCAGCAGCCTCAGTGTAGCGGGGAGCTCCTACAATGAGCAGTTCTTC
d_gene: TRBD2; v_gene: TRBV29-1; j_gene: TRBJ2-3; abundance: -; CDR3aa: CSVTLAGAGDTQYF; CDR3nt: TGCAGCGTCACACTAGCGGGGGCGGGAGATACGCAGTATTTT
d_gene: -; v_gene: TRBV28; j_gene: TRBJ1-5; abundance: -; CDR3aa: CASSLGLLGGPQHF; CDR3nt: TGTGCCAGCAGTTTGGGGCTCCTGGGTGGGCCCCAGCATTTT
d_gene: -; v_gene: TRBV29-1; j_gene: TRBJ2-2; abundance: once; CDR3aa: CSVPLGLYSGELFF; CDR3nt: TGCAGCGTCCCATTGGGTCTATATTCAGGGGAGCTGTTTTTT
d_gene: TRBD1; v_gene: TRBV5-1; j_gene: TRBJ2-1; abundance: -; CDR3aa: CASSSSLQGAVHDSYNEQFF; CDR3nt: TGCGCCAGCAGCTCCTCCTTACAGGGGGCCGTTCACGACTCCTACAATGAGCAGTTCTTC
d_gene: -; v_gene: TRBV11-2; j_gene: TRBJ1-2; abundance: -; CDR3aa: CASSNHRAYGGYTF; CDR3nt: TGTGCCAGCAGCAATCACAGGGCTTACGGTGGCTACACCTTC
d_gene: -; v_gene: TRBV4-3; j_gene: TRBJ2-7; abundance: -; CDR3aa: CASSEGPGHNYEQYF; CDR3nt: TGCGCCAGCAGCGAGGGCCCGGGACATAACTACGAGCAGTACTTC
d_gene: -; v_gene: TRBV7-2; j_gene: TRBJ1-2; abundance: -; CDR3aa: CASSLDMVRYTF; CDR3nt: TGTGCCAGCAGCTTAGATATGGTGCGGTACACCTTC
d_gene: -; v_gene: TRBV19; j_gene: TRBJ1-4; abundance: few; CDR3aa: CASRRVSTTNEKLFF; CDR3nt: TGTGCCAGTAGGCGGGTGTCGACAACTAATGAAAAACTGTTTTTT